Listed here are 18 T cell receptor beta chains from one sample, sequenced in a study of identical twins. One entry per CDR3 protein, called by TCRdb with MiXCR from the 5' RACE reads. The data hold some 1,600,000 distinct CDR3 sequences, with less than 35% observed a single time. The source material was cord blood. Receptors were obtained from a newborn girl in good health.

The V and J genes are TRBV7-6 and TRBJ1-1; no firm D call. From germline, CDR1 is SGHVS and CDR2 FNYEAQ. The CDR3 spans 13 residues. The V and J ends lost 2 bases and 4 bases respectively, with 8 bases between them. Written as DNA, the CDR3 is TGTGCCAGCAGCTTAATGTCCAGCACTGAAGCTTTCTTT. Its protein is CASSLMSSTEAFF.

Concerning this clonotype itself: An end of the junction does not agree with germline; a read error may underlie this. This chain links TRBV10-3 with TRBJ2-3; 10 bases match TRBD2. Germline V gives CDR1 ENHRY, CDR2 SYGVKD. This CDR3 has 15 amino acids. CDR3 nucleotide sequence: TGTGCCGTCAGTGAGCTAGCGGGAGGCACAGATACGCAGTATTTT. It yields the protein CAVSELAGGTDTQYF.

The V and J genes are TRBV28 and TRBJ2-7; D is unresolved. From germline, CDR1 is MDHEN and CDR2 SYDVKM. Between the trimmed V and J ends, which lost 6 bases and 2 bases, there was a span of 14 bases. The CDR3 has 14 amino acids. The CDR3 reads CASRPGSATYEQYF. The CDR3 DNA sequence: TGTGCCAGCAGACCCGGGTCGGCGACCTACGAGCAGTACTTC.

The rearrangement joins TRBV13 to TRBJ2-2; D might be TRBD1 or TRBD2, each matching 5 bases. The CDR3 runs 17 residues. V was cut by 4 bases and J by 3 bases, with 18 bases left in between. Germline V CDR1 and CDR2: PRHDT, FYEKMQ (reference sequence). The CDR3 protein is CASSYDGDRIHTGELFF. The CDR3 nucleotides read TGTGCCAGCAGCTACGATGGGGACCGAATTCACACCGGGGAGCTGTTTTTT.

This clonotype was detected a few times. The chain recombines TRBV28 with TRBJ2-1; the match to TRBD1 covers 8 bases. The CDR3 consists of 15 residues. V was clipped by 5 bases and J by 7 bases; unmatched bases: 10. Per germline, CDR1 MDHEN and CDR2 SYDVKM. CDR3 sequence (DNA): TGTGCCAGCAGTGGGACAGGATTCTGGGGGAATGAGCAGTTCTTC. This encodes CASSGTGFWGNEQFF.

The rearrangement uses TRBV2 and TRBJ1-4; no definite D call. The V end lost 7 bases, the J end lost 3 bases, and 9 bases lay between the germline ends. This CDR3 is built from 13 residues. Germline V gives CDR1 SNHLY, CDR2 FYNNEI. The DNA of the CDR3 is TGTGCCAGCAAGGCGGGAGCTAATGAAAAACTGTTTTTT. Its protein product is CASKAGANEKLFF. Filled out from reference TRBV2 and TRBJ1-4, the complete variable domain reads EPEVTQTPSHQVTQMGQEVILRCVPISNHLYFYWYRQILGQKVEFLVSFYNNEISEKSEIFDDQFSVERPDGSNFTLKIRSTKLEDSAMYFCASKAGANEKLFFGSGTQLSVL.

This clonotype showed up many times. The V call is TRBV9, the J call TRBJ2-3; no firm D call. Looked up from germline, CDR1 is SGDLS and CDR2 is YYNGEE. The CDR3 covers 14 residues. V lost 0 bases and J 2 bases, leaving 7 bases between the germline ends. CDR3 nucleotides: TGTGCCAGCAGCGTAGGGGCGTACACAGATACGCAGTATTTT. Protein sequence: CASSVGAYTDTQYF.

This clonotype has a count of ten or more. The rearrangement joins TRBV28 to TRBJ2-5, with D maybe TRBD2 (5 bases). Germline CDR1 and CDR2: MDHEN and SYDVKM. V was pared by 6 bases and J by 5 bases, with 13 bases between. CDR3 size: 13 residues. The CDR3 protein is CASSYPGTETQYF. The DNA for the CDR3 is TGTGCCAGCAGCTATCCGGGAACTGAGACCCAGTACTTC.

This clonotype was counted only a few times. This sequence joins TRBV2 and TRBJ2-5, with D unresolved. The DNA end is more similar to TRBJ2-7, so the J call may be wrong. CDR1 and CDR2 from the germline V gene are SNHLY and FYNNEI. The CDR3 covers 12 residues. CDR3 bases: TGTGCCAGCAAGATAGGGCGCGGCGAGCAGTACTTC. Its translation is CASKIGRGEQYF.

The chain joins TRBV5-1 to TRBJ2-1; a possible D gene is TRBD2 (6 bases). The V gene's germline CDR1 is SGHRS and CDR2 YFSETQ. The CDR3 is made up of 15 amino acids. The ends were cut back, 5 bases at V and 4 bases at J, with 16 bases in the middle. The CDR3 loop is CASRGKRALYNEQFF. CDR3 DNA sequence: TGCGCCAGCAGAGGAAAGCGGGCCCTATACAATGAGCAGTTCTTC.

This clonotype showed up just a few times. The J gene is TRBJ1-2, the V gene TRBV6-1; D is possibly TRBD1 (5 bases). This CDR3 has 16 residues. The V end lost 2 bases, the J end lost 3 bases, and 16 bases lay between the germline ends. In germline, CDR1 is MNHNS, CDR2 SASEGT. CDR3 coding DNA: TGTGCCAGCAGTGAAATGGGGGATTCGCTCTACTATGGCTACACCTTC. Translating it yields CASSEMGDSLYYGYTF.

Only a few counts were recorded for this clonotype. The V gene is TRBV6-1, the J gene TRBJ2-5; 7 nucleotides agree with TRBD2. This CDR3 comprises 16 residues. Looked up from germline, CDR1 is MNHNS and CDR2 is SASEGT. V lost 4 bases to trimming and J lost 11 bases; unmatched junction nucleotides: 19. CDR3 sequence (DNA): TGTGCCAGCAGTGTCATAGCGGGCCAAGTATACAATGAGCAGTACTTC. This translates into CASSVIAGQVYNEQYF.

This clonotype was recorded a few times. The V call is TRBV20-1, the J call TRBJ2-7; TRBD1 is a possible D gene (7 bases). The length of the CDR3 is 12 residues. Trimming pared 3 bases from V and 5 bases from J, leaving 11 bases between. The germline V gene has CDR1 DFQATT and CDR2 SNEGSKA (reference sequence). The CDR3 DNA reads TGCAGTGCTAGGCTCAGGGGGGACGAGCAGTACTTC. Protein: CSARLRGDEQYF.

CDR3 protein: CSAAETQYF. CDR3 in DNA: TGCAGTGCTGCAGAGACCCAGTACTTC. V is TRBV20-1 and J is TRBJ2-5; no definite D call. The CDR3 covers 9 residues. The V and J ends lost 5 bases and 4 bases respectively, with 2 bases between them. Germline CDR1 reads DFQATT; CDR2 reads SNEGSKA (reference sequence).

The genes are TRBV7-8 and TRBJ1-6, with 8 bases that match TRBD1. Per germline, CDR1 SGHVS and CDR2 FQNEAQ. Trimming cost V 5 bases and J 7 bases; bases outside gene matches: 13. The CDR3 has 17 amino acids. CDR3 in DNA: TGTGCCAGCAGCCTTGGGACAGGCCTTAAGGGGAATTCACCCCTCCACTTT. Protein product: CASSLGTGLKGNSPLHF. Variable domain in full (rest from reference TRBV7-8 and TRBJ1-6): GAGVSQSPRYKVAKRGQDVALRCDPISGHVSLFWYQQALGQGPEFLTYFQNEAQLDKSGLPSDRFFAERPEGSVSTLKIQRTQQEDSAVYLCASSLGTGLKGNSPLHFGNGTRLTVT.

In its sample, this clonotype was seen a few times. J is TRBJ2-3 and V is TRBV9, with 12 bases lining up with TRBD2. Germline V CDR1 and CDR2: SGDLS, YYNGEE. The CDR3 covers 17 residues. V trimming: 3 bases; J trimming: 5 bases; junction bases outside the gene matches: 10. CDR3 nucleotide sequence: TGTGCCAGCAGCGCGTTCCTAGCGGGGGGGCGAGGAGATACGCAGTATTTT. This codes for CASSAFLAGGRGDTQYF.

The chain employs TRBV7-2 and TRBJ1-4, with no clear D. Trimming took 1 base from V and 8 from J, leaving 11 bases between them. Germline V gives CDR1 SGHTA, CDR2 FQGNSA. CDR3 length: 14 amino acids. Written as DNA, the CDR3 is TGTGCCAGCAGCTTAGTCTGTAGGCAAGAAAAACTGTTTTTT. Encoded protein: CASSLVCRQEKLFF.

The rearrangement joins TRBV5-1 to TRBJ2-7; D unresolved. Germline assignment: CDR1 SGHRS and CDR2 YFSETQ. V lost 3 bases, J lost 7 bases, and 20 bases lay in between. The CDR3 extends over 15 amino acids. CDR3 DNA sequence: TGCGCCAGCAGCTCCGTACTTACTGAGTACAATGAGCAGTACTTC. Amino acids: CASSSVLTEYNEQYF.